The 16 T cell receptor beta chains listed next were all sequenced from one sample in a study of blood T cell repertoires in COVID-19. Produced via immunoSEQ multiplex PCR; TCRdb's table is partial and in-frame only. Here the sample spans approximately 280,000 clones, 80% to 85% being singletons. Sample: PBMCs or T cells enriched from blood (not recorded which). These receptor sequences come from a man aged 35-49 years who had been exposed to COVID-19.

The rearrangement links TRBV5-6 to TRBJ2-7; D might be TRBD2 (5 bases). The CDR3 length is 14 residues. Between the trimmed V and J ends, which lost 0 bases and 3 bases, there was a span of 10 bases. From germline, CDR1 is SGHDT and CDR2 YYEEEE. In DNA form, the CDR3 reads TGTGCCAGCAGCTTGGTAGCGACACACTACGAGCAGTACTTC. Its translation: CASSLVATHYEQYF.

V usage is TRBV30 and J usage is TRBJ2-1; 7 bases match TRBD2. Per the germline V gene, CDR1 is GTSNPN and CDR2 is SVGIG (reference sequence). The CDR3 extends over 12 amino acids. The V and J ends lost 4 bases and 10 bases, in that order; junction bases with no gene match: 7. The DNA for the CDR3 is TGTGCCTGGATTCCCAGGACTAGGGAGCAGTTCTTC. Residues: CAWIPRTREQFF.

V is TRBV3-1 (or the pseudogene TRBV3-2) and J is TRBJ2-3; D is unresolved. Germline V lookup: CDR1 LGHDT, CDR2 YNNKEL (reference sequence). V was shortened by 0 bases and J by 2 bases, with 18 bases between the two germline ends. The CDR3 is 18 residues long. CDR3 DNA: TGTGCCAGCAGCCAAGATCCCCCCCCCGCGGCAGCCACAGATACGCAGTATTTT. Its protein product is CASSQDPPPAAATDTQYF.

This sequence joins TRBV19 and TRBJ2-3; no reliable D call. Germline assignment: CDR1 LNHDA and CDR2 SQIVND (reference sequence). CDR3 length: 14 amino acids. V dropped 9 bases and J dropped 2 bases, with 15 bases sitting between them. CDR3 sequence (DNA): TGTGCCAGCCCCCGAGGTGTCCCCACAGATACGCAGTATTTT. Protein sequence: CASPRGVPTDTQYF.

This clone showed up just a few times. The J gene is TRBJ2-5, the V gene TRBV29-1; 11 bases are a match to TRBD2. Germline V CDR1 and CDR2: SQVTM, ANQGSEA. Unmatched junction bases numbered 6, after V lost 4 bases and J lost 5 bases. The CDR3 extends over 14 amino acids. The CDR3 is CSVVGLAGGETQYF. CDR3 coding DNA: TGCAGCGTTGTGGGTCTAGCGGGAGGTGAGACCCAGTACTTC.

V and J are TRBV15 and TRBJ1-2, with TRBD1 matching 7 bases. The CDR3 extends over 14 amino acids. V lost 4 bases and J lost 4; bases outside the gene matches: 6. The V gene's germline CDR1 is LNHNV and CDR2 YYDKDF (reference sequence). The CDR3 bases are TGTGCCACCAGCAACACAGGGGCTGGCTATGGCTACACCTTC. This translates into CATSNTGAGYGYTF.

The chain employs TRBV7-9 and TRBJ1-1; unclear D gene. Germline assignment: CDR1 SEHNR and CDR2 FQNEAQ (reference sequence). V lost 9 bases, J lost 0 bases, and 11 bases lay in between. This CDR3 has 13 residues. CDR3 residues: CASLQQMNTEAFF. The CDR3 DNA reads TGTGCCAGTCTACAACAGATGAACACTGAAGCTTTCTTT.

V is TRBV6-5 and J is TRBJ1-2; 7 bases are shared with TRBD1. This CDR3 has 12 amino acids. Germline V CDR1 and CDR2: MNHEY, SVGAGI. With 5 bases clipped from V and 7 bases from J, the junction kept 4 bases outside the gene matches. This CDR3 reads CASSTGVGGYTF. The CDR3 nucleotides are TGTGCCAGCAGTACAGGGGTCGGTGGCTACACCTTC.

The V call is TRBV18, the J call TRBJ1-1, with 11 bases that match TRBD1. Germline CDR1 and CDR2: KGHSH and LQKENI. V trimming: 5 bases; J trimming: 5 bases; junction bases outside the gene matches: 10. The CDR3 runs 16 residues. The CDR3 sequence is CASSTGQGAALTEAFF. CDR3 nucleotides: TGTGCCAGCTCAACCGGACAGGGGGCAGCTCTAACTGAAGCTTTCTTT.

The sample holds a few counts of this clone. V usage is TRBV12-3 or TRBV12-4 and J usage is TRBJ1-1; D unresolved. V was clipped by 5 bases and J by 0 bases, with 7 bases between them. The CDR3 sequence is 13 residues long. The CDR3 coding sequence is TGTGCCAGCAGTACCCAGGTGAACACTGAAGCTTTCTTT. Amino acid sequence: CASSTQVNTEAFF.

The rearrangement uses TRBV19 and TRBJ2-1, with 8 bases aligning to TRBD2. J lost 5 bases, V lost 4 bases, and 7 bases had no gene match. CDR3 length: 15 residues. The V gene's germline CDR1 is LNHDA and CDR2 SQIVND (reference sequence). CDR3 region: CASSSGWRGDNEQFF. CDR3 coding DNA: TGTGCCAGTAGTAGTGGCTGGCGGGGGGACAATGAGCAGTTCTTC.

This sequence joins TRBV28 and TRBJ2-1, with a weak D call TRBD2 (5 bases). V lost 5 bases and J lost 6, with 11 bases in between. From germline, CDR1 is MDHEN and CDR2 SYDVKM. The CDR3 consists of 13 residues. This CDR3 reads CASSDRTLNEQFF. CDR3 in DNA: TGTGCCAGCAGTGACCGGACTCTCAATGAGCAGTTCTTC.

The chain uses TRBV20-1 and TRBJ1-3, with 8 bases identical to TRBD1. V shed 3 bases and J 4 bases; nucleotides not matched to a gene: 8. This CDR3 has 15 residues. Germline assignment: CDR1 DFQATT and CDR2 SNEGSKA (reference sequence). In nucleotides, the CDR3 is TGCAGTGCTAGTTCACAGGGGGGGTACGGAAACACCATATATTTT. Translated: CSASSQGGYGNTIYF.

The V call is TRBV6-5, the J call TRBJ1-1; D gene uncertain. CDR1 and CDR2 (germline): MNHEY, SVGAGI. The germline V and J ends were trimmed by 6 bases and 4 bases, with 9 bases remaining between them. CDR3 length: 12 amino acids. The DNA of the CDR3 is TGTGCCAGCAGAGGGCGGGGCACTGAAGCTTTCTTT. Translation gives CASRGRGTEAFF.

The rearrangement joins TRBV3-1 (or the pseudogene TRBV3-2) to TRBJ2-7; a weak D match, TRBD2 (5 bases). V lost 9 bases to trimming and J lost 3 bases, with 15 bases between them. CDR1 is LGHDT and CDR2 is YNNKEL in the germline V gene (reference sequence). There are 13 residues in the CDR3. The DNA of the CDR3 is TGTGCCAGTCGCCCGGGGTATAGCTACGAGCAGTACTTC. It specifies CASRPGYSYEQYF.

This sequence joins TRBV5-6 and TRBJ2-7; D gene unclear. CDR1 SGHDT and CDR2 YYEEEE come from the germline V gene. V was shortened by 4 bases and J by 2 bases, with 10 bases between the two germline ends. This CDR3 spans 13 amino acids. The CDR3 here is CASSLSVPYEQYF. The DNA for the CDR3 is TGTGCCAGCAGCCTCAGTGTTCCCTACGAGCAGTACTTC.